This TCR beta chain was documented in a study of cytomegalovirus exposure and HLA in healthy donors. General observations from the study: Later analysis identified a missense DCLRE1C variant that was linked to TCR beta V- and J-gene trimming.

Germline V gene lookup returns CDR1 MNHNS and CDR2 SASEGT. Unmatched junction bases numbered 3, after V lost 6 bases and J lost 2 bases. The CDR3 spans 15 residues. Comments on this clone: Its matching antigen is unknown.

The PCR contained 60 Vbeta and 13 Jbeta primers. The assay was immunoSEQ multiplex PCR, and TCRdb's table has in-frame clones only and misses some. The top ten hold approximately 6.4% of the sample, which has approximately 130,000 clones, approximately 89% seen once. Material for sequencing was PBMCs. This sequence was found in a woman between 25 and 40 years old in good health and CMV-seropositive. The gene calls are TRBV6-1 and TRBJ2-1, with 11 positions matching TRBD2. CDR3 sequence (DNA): TGTGCCAGCAGACGACTAGCGGGAACCTACAATGAGCAGTTCTTC. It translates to CASRRLAGTYNEQFF.